The 21 T cell receptor beta chains presented below share a single source sample, sequenced in a study of blood T cells in healthy people across ages. Then a second PCR, running roughly 6 to 11 cycles, was carried out with a sample-barcoded 5' primer and a J-beta primer mix. TCRdb processed the 5' RACE reads anew with MiXCR; each CDR3 protein has one entry. The data contain 2 million or so distinct CDR3 sequences, 49% of them seen just once; the ten biggest clones take up 2.1%. The material sequenced was blood. All receptors come from a woman aged 35 to 49 in good health.

The chain carries TRBV5-1 and TRBJ2-3; no clear D gene. The V end lost 2 bases, the J end lost 6 bases, and 10 bases lay between the germline ends. CDR1 SGHRS and CDR2 YFSETQ come from the germline V gene. The CDR3 sequence is 13 residues long. The CDR3 coding sequence is TGCGCCAGCAGCTTTGGCTCCCCGGATACGCAGTATTTT. Its translation: CASSFGSPDTQYF.

This clonotype has more than one count but fewer than ten. V usage is TRBV5-6 and J usage is TRBJ2-1; the D gene could be TRBD1 or TRBD2 (5 bases each). CDR3 length: 15 residues. Germline loops: CDR1 SGHDT, CDR2 YYEEEE. V was trimmed by 5 bases and J by 0 bases, leaving 12 bases between them. The CDR3, as DNA: TGTGCCAGCAGTCCGGGGCTAGGCTCCTACAATGAGCAGTTCTTC. Translation: CASSPGLGSYNEQFF.

This rearrangement joins TRBV6-5 to TRBJ2-1, with D tentatively TRBD1 or TRBD2 (5 bases each). CDR3 length equals 15 residues. Germline assignment: CDR1 MNHEY and CDR2 SVGAGI. V was shortened by 2 bases and J by 5 bases, with 13 bases between the two germline ends. In nucleotides, the CDR3 is TGTGCCAGCAGTTACAATGGGGGATCCCACAATGAGCAGTTCTTC. Its translation: CASSYNGGSHNEQFF.

The J gene is TRBJ1-4, the V gene TRBV6-6; no firm D call. This CDR3 spans 17 amino acids. Deletions cut 7 bases from V and 1 base from J, with 19 bases between. In germline, CDR1 is MNHNY, CDR2 SVGAGI (reference sequence). The CDR3 loop reads CASIIKGSGRTNEKLFF. DNA for the CDR3: TGTGCCAGCATCATAAAAGGGTCCGGGAGAACTAATGAAAAACTGTTTTTT.

The chain combines TRBV20-1 with TRBJ2-7, with D maybe TRBD2 (5 bases). CDR3 length equals 12 residues. Germline lookup yields CDR1 DFQATT and CDR2 SNEGSKA (reference sequence). The V and J ends lost 6 bases and 3 bases respectively, with 12 bases between them. The CDR3 sequence: CSAPGRDYEQYF. Written as DNA, the CDR3 is TGCAGTGCCCCCGGACGGGACTACGAGCAGTACTTC.

V is TRBV7-9 and J is TRBJ2-1, with 8 bases lining up with TRBD1. Germline values: CDR1 SEHNR, CDR2 FQNEAQ (reference sequence). The CDR3 contains 15 residues. The V segment lost 5 bases and the J segment 3 bases; nucleotides outside the gene matches: 6. CDR3 in DNA: TGTGCCAGCAGCCGGCGAACAGGGGGCTACAATGAGCAGTTCTTC. This translates into CASSRRTGGYNEQFF.

This chain uses TRBV7-2 with TRBJ2-7; possibly TRBD2 for D (7 bases). Trimming stripped 3 bases from V and 3 bases from J, with 15 bases between. Germline V lookup: CDR1 SGHTA, CDR2 FQGNSA. The CDR3 has 15 residues. The CDR3 is CASSFRRGDYYEQYF. The CDR3 bases are TGTGCCAGCAGCTTTAGGAGGGGGGACTACTACGAGCAGTACTTC. Full variable domain (remainder filled in from reference TRBV7-2 and TRBJ2-7): GAGVSQSPSNKVTEKGKDVELRCDPISGHTALYWYRQSLGQGLEFLIYFQGNSAPDKSGLPSDRFSAERTGGSVSTLTIQRTQQEDSAVYLCASSFRRGDYYEQYFGPGTRLTVT.

This chain uses TRBV4-1 with TRBJ2-7, with D possibly being TRBD1 (6 bases). Trimming cost V 1 base and J 4 bases, with 11 bases left between them. The CDR3 is made up of 14 amino acids. Germline V CDR1 and CDR2: MGHRA, YSYEKL. The CDR3 loop reads CASSQGPRGYEQYF. The CDR3 DNA follows: TGCGCCAGCAGCCAAGGGCCAAGGGGGTACGAGCAGTACTTC.

The chain uses TRBV20-1 and TRBJ1-2; maybe TRBD1 (5 bases). V was shortened by 2 bases and J by 8 bases, with 18 bases between the two germline ends. The CDR3 has 14 amino acids. In germline, CDR1 is DFQATT, CDR2 SNEGSKA (reference sequence). CDR3 bases: TGCAGTGCTAGAAAGAGCCAGGGAGGGAGCGGCTACACCTTC. Translation: CSARKSQGGSGYTF.

A few counts support this clonotype. The chain links TRBV12-3 or TRBV12-4 to TRBJ1-6; TRBD1 matches 7 bases. J was trimmed by 10 bases and V by 6 bases; bases with no gene match: 6. This CDR3 is 13 amino acids long. CDR3 sequence (DNA): TGTGCCAGCAGCTCCGACAGGGCCTCACCCCTCCACTTT. Its protein is CASSSDRASPLHF.

This chain uses TRBV19 with TRBJ2-3; D may be TRBD2 (5 bases). Germline CDR1 LNHDA, CDR2 SQIVND (reference sequence). V lost 5 bases and J lost 2, with 17 bases in between. This CDR3 contains 16 residues. CDR3 nucleotide sequence: TGTGCCAGTAGTCTCCGGGATCTCGCCATCACAGATACGCAGTATTTT. This codes for CASSLRDLAITDTQYF.

This rearrangement joins TRBV7-9 to TRBJ1-4; TRBD1 aligns across 7 bases. CDR1 is SEHNR, CDR2 FQNEAQ, per germline (reference sequence). The trim removed 4 bases at V and 8 bases at J, leaving 10 bases unmatched. The CDR3 has 15 residues. DNA for the CDR3: TGTGCCAGCAGCTCCCTGACAGGGATGGGGGAAAAACTGTTTTTT. It is translated as CASSSLTGMGEKLFF.

The gene calls are TRBV29-1 and TRBJ2-5; 8 bases align to TRBD2. With 1 base clipped from V and 5 bases from J, the junction kept 12 bases outside the gene matches. This CDR3 is 16 amino acids long. CDR1 is SQVTM and CDR2 is ANQGSEA in the germline V gene. For the CDR3, the DNA is TGCAGCGTTGAAGTCGGGAGGGGGGGCATTCCCGAGACCCAGTACTTC. Its protein product is CSVEVGRGGIPETQYF.

This clonotype appeared a few times. The chain links TRBV12-3 or TRBV12-4 to TRBJ2-5, with 8 bases identical to TRBD1. The DNA end lines up better with TRBJ2-7; the J call may be wrong. The CDR3 extends over 14 amino acids. CDR3 loop: CASRRGQALYEQYF. In DNA form, the CDR3 reads TGTGCCAGCAGGAGGGGACAGGCTCTCTACGAGCAGTACTTC.

This clonotype occurred once. Relative to the germline gene, one junction end is altered; a read error may explain this. The chain joins TRBV24-1 to TRBJ2-7, with D perhaps given as TRBD1 or TRBD2 (6 bases each). Germline V gene lookup returns CDR1 KGHDR and CDR2 SFDVKD. CDR3 length: 12 residues. CDR3 sequence (DNA): TGTGCCACCAGGGACGGGGGCTACGGGCAGTACTTC. This translates into CATRDGGYGQYF.

This clonotype occurred a few times. The chain is built from TRBV7-9 and TRBJ1-6; perhaps TRBD1 as D (5 bases). This CDR3 contains 16 residues. Germline V lookup: CDR1 SEHNR, CDR2 FQNEAQ (reference sequence). Trimming pared 5 bases from V and 7 bases from J, leaving 18 bases between. The CDR3 sequence is CASSEIGAERNSPLHF. The CDR3 DNA follows: TGTGCCAGCAGCGAGATTGGGGCAGAAAGAAATTCACCCCTCCACTTT.

This clonotype was found a few times. The gene calls are TRBV7-2 and TRBJ2-3, with no clear D. The CDR3 has 16 amino acids. CDR1 and CDR2 (germline): SGHTA, FQGNSA. The V end was cut by 2 bases, the J end by 4 bases, with 16 bases between. The CDR3 DNA is TGTGCCAGCAGCTTATCTAGAAAACCCGCAGCAGATACGCAGTATTTT. Translation: CASSLSRKPAADTQYF.

V and J are TRBV27 and TRBJ1-1; perhaps TRBD1 as D (6 bases). The CDR3 contains 14 residues. The ends were cut back, 8 bases at V and 7 bases at J, with 20 bases in the middle. The V gene's germline CDR1 is MNHEY and CDR2 SMNVEV (reference sequence). The CDR3 loop reads CASRKARTDREAFF. As DNA, the CDR3 is TGTGCCAGCCGAAAGGCCCGGACAGATCGTGAAGCTTTCTTT.

This sequence joins TRBV5-1 and TRBJ2-7, with 10 bases matching TRBD1. The CDR3 runs 15 residues. Losses at the gene ends were 3 bases for V and 7 bases for J; bases not matched to a gene: 10. CDR1 and CDR2 (germline): SGHRS, YFSETQ. The DNA of the CDR3 is TGCGCCAGCAGCTACCCCGGGACAGGGGCCAATGAGCAGTACTTC. Translation: CASSYPGTGANEQYF.

The rearrangement joins TRBV7-8 to TRBJ2-1, with a weak D call TRBD1 (6 bases). The J call may be wrong; the DNA end is better matched by TRBJ2-7. CDR3 size: 13 residues. Per the germline V gene, CDR1 is SGHVS and CDR2 is FQNEAQ. The CDR3 loop reads CASSDDRLNEQYF. CDR3 in DNA: TGTGCCAGCAGCGACGACAGGCTCAACGAGCAGTACTTC.

CDR3 sequence: CASVPQAGGKNIQYF. CDR3 in DNA: TGTGCCAGCGTCCCTCAGGCGGGGGGCAAAAACATTCAGTACTTC. This sequence joins TRBV28 and TRBJ2-4; 8 bases agree with TRBD2. The V segment lost 8 bases and the J segment 3 bases; nucleotides outside the gene matches: 9. The CDR3 has 15 amino acids. Germline V gene sequence: CDR1 MDHEN, CDR2 SYDVKM.